Below, 10 T cell receptor beta chains from the same sample are listed, as sequenced in a study of T cells in Graves' hyperthyroidism and ophthalmopathy. Amplification of TCR beta CDR3 regions used RNA as the template. HTBI primers drove first-round RT-PCR of the TCR CDR3. MiXCR, run by TCRdb on the multiplex PCR reads, gives a single entry per CDR3 protein. The sample includes 400,000 to 500,000 distinct CDR3 sequences, roughly 15% of them seen just once. Material: blood. The receptors come from a man between 18 and 29 years old with Graves' ophthalmopathy.

This clonotype showed up just a few times. The chain is built from TRBV10-3 and TRBJ2-5, with a weak D call TRBD2 (6 bases). CDR3 size: 16 residues. With 2 bases removed from V and 3 bases from J, the gap between germline ends came to 16 bases. CDR1 and CDR2 (germline): ENHRY, SYGVKD. The CDR3 DNA is TGTGCCATCAGTGAGACTTGGGCGGGGAAAAAAGAGACCCAGTACTTC. It is translated as CAISETWAGKKETQYF.

This clonotype came up many times. The genes are TRBV2 and TRBJ2-5; the D is unclear. Trimming took 1 base from V and 3 from J, leaving 9 bases between them. The CDR3 covers 14 residues. Germline V gene lookup returns CDR1 SNHLY and CDR2 FYNNEI. CDR3: CASSEGLRKETQYF. The CDR3 DNA sequence: TGTGCCAGCAGTGAAGGACTCAGAAAAGAGACCCAGTACTTC.

This chain connects TRBV12-3 or TRBV12-4 to TRBJ2-5; tentative D call: TRBD1 (6 bases). This CDR3 is built from 15 residues. V gave up 6 bases and J gave up 2 bases, with 16 bases separating them. The chain's CDR3 is CASRRGRTDQETQYF. CDR3 bases: TGTGCCAGCAGGAGGGGCCGGACAGATCAAGAGACCCAGTACTTC.

This clonotype occurred many times. The chain couples TRBV6-5 to TRBJ2-3; 7 bases map to TRBD1. Germline assignment: CDR1 MNHEY and CDR2 SVGAGI. Germline trimming cut 0 bases from V and 9 bases from J; bases unmatched to any gene: 9. The CDR3 covers 15 residues. The CDR3 DNA follows: TGTGCCAGCAGTTACTCTCTAAGTCCAGGGGGAACGCAGTATTTT. Translated, it gives CASSYSLSPGGTQYF.

In this sample, this clonotype turned up many times. The chain links TRBV28 to TRBJ2-7; TRBD2 matches 9 bases. The CDR3 totals 15 residues. Germline V gives CDR1 MDHEN, CDR2 SYDVKM. V lost 5 bases to trimming and J lost 0 bases; unmatched junction nucleotides: 5. CDR3 nucleotides: TGTGCCAGCAGTAAGCCGCGGGAGGGCTCCTACGAGCAGTACTTC. Protein sequence: CASSKPREGSYEQYF.

The gene calls are TRBV14 and TRBJ2-1, with TRBD2 identical over 9 bases. The CDR3 is 15 residues long. The J segment lost 0 bases and the V segment lost 3 bases, leaving 0 bases of the junction unmatched. The germline V gene has CDR1 SGHDN and CDR2 FVKESK. The CDR3 reads CASSQRGGSYNEQFF. The CDR3 nucleotides read TGTGCCAGCAGCCAGCGGGGGGGCTCCTACAATGAGCAGTTCTTC.

In this sample, this clonotype turned up many times. The rearrangement uses TRBV7-9 and TRBJ2-7, with a tentative D call TRBD1 (6 bases). There are 13 residues in the CDR3. CDR1 is SEHNR, CDR2 FQNEAQ, per germline (reference sequence). The germline V and J ends were trimmed by 5 bases and 6 bases, with 14 bases remaining between them. The CDR3 DNA is TGTGCCAGCAGCCCTACAGGGTGGGGCGAGCAGTACTTC. It specifies CASSPTGWGEQYF.

Many counts were recorded for this clonotype. The chain couples TRBV20-1 to TRBJ2-2; 7 bases are shared with TRBD2. Germline values: CDR1 DFQATT, CDR2 SNEGSKA (reference sequence). The CDR3 runs to 13 residues. V was clipped by 7 bases and J by 1 base; unmatched bases: 3. CDR3 nucleotides: TGCAGTGGGACTAGTCAGAACACCGGGGAGCTGTTTTTT. Protein: CSGTSQNTGELFF.

The chain recombines TRBV24-1 with TRBJ2-6; D not certain. Germline CDR1 and CDR2: KGHDR and SFDVKD. This CDR3 spans 13 amino acids. Trimming pared 9 bases from V and 4 bases from J, leaving 9 bases between. The CDR3 region is CATATTGANVLTF. The DNA of the CDR3 is TGTGCCACCGCCACAACGGGGGCCAACGTCCTGACTTTC.

Many counts were recorded for this clonotype. The chain links TRBV11-2 to TRBJ2-1; D is ambiguous. The length of the CDR3 is 11 residues. V lost 6 bases, J lost 8 bases, and 8 bases lay in between. Germline V gene sequence: CDR1 SGHAT, CDR2 FQNNGV. The CDR3 nucleotides are TGTGCCAGCAGGACCTCAGATGAGCAGTTCTTC. It codes for CASRTSDEQFF.